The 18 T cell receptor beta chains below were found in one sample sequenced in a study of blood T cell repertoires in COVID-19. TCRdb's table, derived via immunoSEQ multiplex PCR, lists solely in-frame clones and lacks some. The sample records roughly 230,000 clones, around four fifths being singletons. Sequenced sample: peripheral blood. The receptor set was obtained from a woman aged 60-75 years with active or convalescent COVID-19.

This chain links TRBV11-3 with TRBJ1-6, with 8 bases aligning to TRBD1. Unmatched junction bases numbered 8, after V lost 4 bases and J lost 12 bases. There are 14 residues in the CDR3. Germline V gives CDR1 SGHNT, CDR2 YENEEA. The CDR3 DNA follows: TGTGCCAGCAGCTCCGGACAGGGTCTTGAACCCCTCCACTTT. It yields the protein CASSSGQGLEPLHF.

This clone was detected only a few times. The CDR3 sequence: CASSPTVLQPQHF. The CDR3 bases are TGTGCCAGCAGTCCGACAGTACTTCAGCCCCAGCATTTT. The chain joins TRBV12-3 or TRBV12-4 to TRBJ1-5; D is possibly TRBD1 (5 bases). Deletions cut 5 bases from V and 6 bases from J, with 11 bases between. This CDR3 contains 13 residues.

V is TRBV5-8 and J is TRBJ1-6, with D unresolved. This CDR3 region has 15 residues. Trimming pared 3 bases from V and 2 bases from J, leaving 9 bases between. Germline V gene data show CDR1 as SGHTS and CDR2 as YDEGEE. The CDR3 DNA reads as TGTGCCAGCAGCTCCCGGTCAACCTATAATTCACCCCTCCACTTT. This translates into CASSSRSTYNSPLHF.

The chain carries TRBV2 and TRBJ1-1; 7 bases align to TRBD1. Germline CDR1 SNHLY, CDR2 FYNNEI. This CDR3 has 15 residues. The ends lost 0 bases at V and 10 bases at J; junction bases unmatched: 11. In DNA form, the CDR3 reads TGTGCCAGCAGTGAAGCGCTTCGGACAGGCCTTGGAGCTTTCTTT. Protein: CASSEALRTGLGAFF.

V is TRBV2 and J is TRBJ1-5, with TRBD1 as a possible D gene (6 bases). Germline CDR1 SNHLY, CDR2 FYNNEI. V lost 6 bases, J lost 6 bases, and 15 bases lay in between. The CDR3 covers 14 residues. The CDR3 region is CASRGGAGLQPQHF. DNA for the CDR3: TGTGCCAGCAGAGGGGGGGCTGGTCTTCAGCCCCAGCATTTT.

The CDR3 DNA is TGTGCCAGCGGTTCGATCCTGGAACAGGTCTATTCCTACGAGCAGTACTTC. Its translation is CASGSILEQVYSYEQYF. The V and J genes are TRBV5-5 and TRBJ2-7, with D maybe TRBD1 (5 bases). The length of the CDR3 is 17 residues. V dropped 7 bases and J dropped 1 base, with 24 bases sitting between them. Germline CDR1 and CDR2: SGHKS and YYEKEE (reference sequence).

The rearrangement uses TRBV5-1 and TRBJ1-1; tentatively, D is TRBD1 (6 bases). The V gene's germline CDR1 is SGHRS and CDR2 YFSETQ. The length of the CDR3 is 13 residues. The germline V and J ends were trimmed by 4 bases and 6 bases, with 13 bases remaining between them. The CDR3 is CASSRPGDPEAFF. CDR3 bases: TGCGCCAGCAGCCGTCCAGGGGACCCTGAAGCTTTCTTT. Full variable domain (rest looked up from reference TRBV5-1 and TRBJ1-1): KAGVTQTPRYLIKTRGQQVTLSCSPISGHRSVSWYQQTPGQGLQFLFEYFSETQRNKGNFPGRFSGRQFSNSRSEMNVSTLELGDSALYLCASSRPGDPEAFFGQGTRLTVV.

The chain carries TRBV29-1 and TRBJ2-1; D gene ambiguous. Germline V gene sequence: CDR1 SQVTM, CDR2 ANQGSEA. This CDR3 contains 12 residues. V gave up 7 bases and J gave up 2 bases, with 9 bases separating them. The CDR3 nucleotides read TGCAGCGCCGACTCGACCTACAATGAGCAGTTCTTC. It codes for CSADSTYNEQFF.

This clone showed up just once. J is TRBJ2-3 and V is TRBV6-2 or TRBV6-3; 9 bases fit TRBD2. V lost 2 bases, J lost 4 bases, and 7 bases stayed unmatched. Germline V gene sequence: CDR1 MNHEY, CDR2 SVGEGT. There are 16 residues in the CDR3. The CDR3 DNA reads TGTGCCAGCAGTTACAAGGCGGGGGGGCCACCAGATACGCAGTATTTT. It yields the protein CASSYKAGGPPDTQYF.

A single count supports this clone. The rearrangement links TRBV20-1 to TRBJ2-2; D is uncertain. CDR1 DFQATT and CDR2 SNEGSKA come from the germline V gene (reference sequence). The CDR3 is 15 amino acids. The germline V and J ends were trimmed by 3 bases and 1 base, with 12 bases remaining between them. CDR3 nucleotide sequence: TGCAGTGCTAGTCGGGTCTCCGGGAACACCGGGGAGCTGTTTTTT. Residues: CSASRVSGNTGELFF.

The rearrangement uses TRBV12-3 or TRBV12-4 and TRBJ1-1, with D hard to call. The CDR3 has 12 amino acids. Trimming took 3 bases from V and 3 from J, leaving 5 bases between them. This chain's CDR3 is CASSLGDTEAFF. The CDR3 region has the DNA TGTGCCAGCAGTTTGGGCGACACTGAAGCTTTCTTT.

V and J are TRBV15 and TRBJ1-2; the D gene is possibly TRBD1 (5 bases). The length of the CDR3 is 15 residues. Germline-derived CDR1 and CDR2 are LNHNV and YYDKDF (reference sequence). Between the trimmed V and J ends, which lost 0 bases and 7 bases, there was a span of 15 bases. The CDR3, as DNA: TGTGCCACCAGCAGAGATGGTATAGGGGCAGGTGGCTACACCTTC. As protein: CATSRDGIGAGGYTF.

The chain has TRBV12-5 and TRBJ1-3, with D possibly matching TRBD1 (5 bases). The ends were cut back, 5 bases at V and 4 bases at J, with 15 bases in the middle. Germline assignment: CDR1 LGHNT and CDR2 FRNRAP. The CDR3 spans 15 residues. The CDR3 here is CASGPNRLGGNTIYF. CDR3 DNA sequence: TGTGCTAGTGGTCCAAACAGGTTAGGAGGAAACACCATATATTTT.

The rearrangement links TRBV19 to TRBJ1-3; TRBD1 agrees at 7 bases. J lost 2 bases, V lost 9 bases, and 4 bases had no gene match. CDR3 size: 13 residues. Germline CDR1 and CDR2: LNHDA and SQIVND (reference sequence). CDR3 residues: CASSRGTGNTIYF. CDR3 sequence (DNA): TGTGCCAGCTCCAGGGGGACTGGAAACACCATATATTTT.

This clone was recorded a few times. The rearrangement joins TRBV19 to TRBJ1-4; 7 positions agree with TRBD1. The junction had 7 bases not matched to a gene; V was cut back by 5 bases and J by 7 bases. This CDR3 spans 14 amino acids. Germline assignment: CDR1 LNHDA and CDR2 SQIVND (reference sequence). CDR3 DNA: TGTGCCAGTAGTCCCAGGGGGAGAGGTGAAAAACTGTTTTTT. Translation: CASSPRGRGEKLFF.

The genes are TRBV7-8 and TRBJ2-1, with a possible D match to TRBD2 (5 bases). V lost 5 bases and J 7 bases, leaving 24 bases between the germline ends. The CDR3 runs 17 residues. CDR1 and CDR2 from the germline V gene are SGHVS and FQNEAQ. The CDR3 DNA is TGTGCCAGCAGCCATAACTATGGTGGGTCCTCGGGGAATGAGCAGTTCTTC. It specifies CASSHNYGGSSGNEQFF.

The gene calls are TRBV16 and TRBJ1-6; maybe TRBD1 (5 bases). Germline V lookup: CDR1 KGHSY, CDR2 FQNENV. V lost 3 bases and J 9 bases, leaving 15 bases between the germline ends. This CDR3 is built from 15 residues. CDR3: CASSQQTQGGSPLHF. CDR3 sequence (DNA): TGTGCCAGCAGCCAGCAAACCCAGGGAGGTTCACCCCTCCACTTT.

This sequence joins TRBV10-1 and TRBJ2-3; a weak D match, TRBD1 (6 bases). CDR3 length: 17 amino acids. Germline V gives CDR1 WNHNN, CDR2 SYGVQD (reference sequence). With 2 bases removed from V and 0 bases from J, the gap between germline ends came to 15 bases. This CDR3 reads CASSEGLGQRSTDTQYF. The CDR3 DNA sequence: TGCGCCAGCAGTGAGGGTTTGGGACAAAGAAGCACAGATACGCAGTATTTT.